This T cell receptor beta chain originates from a study of human T cells and chemical hapten exposure. Study at large: Patients additionally received therapeutic doses of diphenylcyclopropenone on the scalp once a week, and this continued throughout the roughly 26-week study. Small volume differences among pooled libraries mainly caused per-sample TCR yield variation.

Findings and caveats of the study: Among TCRs, those above 1 in 1000 frequency were unaffected by DPC sensitization.

Individual cDNA molecules (in the library) carried attached unique molecular identifiers. MiXCR was run by TCRdb on the RACE reads, yielding one entry per CDR3 protein. The table lists 180,000 or so distinct CDR3 sequences, approximately 20% of them singletons. As to time point: patch test 1, 2 weeks after DPC sensitization. Treatment denoted: therapeutic diphenylcyclopropenone sensitization with weekly scalp DPC. Comments on this clonotype: The antigen is undetermined. Sequence at one end of the junction differs from germline and may be a read error.

This CDR3 has 13 amino acids. Germline V gene data show CDR1 as SQVTM and CDR2 as ANQGSEA. The sample was whole blood, taken in connection with sensitization to the hapten diphenylcyclopropenone (DPC). The chain recombines TRBV29-1 with TRBJ1-6; D is undetermined. The source is a woman between 50 and 59 years old with alopecia areata. Some clones in this sample may be carry-over from other donors' samples. The CDR3 reads CSVEEATGVTQTF. CDR3 sequence (DNA): TGCAGCGTTGAGGAGGCTACCGGGGTAACTCAGACCTTT. Full variable domain (missing parts from reference TRBV29-1 and TRBJ1-6): SAVISQKPSRDICQRGTSLTIQCQVDSQVTMMFWYRQQPGQSLTLIATANQGSEATYESGFVIDKFPISRPNLTFSTLTVSNMSPEDSSIYLCSVEEATGVTQTFGNGTRLTVT.